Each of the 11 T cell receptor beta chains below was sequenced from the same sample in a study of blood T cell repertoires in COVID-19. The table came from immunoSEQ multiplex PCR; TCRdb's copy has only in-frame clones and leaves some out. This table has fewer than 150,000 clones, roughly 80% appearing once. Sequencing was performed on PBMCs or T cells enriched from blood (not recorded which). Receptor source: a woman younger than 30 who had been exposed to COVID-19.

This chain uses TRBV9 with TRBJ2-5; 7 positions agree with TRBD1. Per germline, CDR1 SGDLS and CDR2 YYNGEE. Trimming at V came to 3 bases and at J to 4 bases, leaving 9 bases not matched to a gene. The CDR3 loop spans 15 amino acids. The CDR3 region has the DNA TGTGCCAGCAGCGCCGGGACAGTGAACTCAGAGACCCAGTACTTC. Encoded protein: CASSAGTVNSETQYF.

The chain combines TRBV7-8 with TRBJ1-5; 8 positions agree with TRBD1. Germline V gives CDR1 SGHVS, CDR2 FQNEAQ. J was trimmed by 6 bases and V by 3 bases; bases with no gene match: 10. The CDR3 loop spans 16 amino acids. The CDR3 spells CASSFNPGGSIQPQHF. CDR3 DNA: TGTGCCAGCAGCTTCAACCCAGGGGGCTCTATTCAGCCCCAGCATTTT.

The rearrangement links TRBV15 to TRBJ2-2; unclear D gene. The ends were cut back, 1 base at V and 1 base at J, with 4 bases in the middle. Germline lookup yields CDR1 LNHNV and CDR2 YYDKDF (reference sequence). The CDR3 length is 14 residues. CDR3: CATSRGGNTGELFF. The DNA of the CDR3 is TGTGCCACCAGCAGAGGAGGGAACACCGGGGAGCTGTTTTTT. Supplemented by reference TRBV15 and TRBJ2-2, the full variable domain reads DAMVIQNPRYQVTQFGKPVTLSCSQTLNHNVMYWYQQKSSQAPKLLFHYYDKDFNNEADTPDNFQSRRPNTSFCFLDIRSPGLGDTAMYLCATSRGGNTGELFFGEGSRLTVL.

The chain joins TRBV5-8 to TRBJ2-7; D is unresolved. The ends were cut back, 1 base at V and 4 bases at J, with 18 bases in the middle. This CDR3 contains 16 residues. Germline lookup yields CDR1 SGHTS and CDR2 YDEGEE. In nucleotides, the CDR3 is TGTGCCAGCAGCTTGAAGATTGTTTCCTATTTTTACGAGCAGTACTTC. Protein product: CASSLKIVSYFYEQYF.

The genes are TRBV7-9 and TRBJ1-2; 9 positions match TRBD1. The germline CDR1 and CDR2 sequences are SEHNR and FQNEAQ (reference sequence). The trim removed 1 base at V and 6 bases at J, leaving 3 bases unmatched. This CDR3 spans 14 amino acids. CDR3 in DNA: TGTGCCAGCAGCTTAGGGGACAGGGTTCATGGCTACACCTTC. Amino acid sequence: CASSLGDRVHGYTF. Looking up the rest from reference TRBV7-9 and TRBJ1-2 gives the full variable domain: DTGVSQNPRHKITKRGQNVTFRCDPISEHNRLYWYRQTLGQGPEFLTYFQNEAQLEKSRLLSDRFSAERPKGSFSTLEIQRTEQGDSAMYLCASSLGDRVHGYTFGSGTRLTVV.

CDR3: CASTSDRQPQHF. CDR3 in DNA: TGTGCCAGCACTTCGGACAGGCAGCCCCAGCATTTT. The chain couples TRBV21-1 to TRBJ1-5; the table calls TRBD1, which could not be checked here. TRBV21-1 is marked as a pseudogene. This CDR3 is built from 12 residues.

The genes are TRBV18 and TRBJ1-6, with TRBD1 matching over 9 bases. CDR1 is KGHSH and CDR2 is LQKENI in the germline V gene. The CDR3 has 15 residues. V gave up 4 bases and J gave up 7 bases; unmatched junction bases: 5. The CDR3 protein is CASSLRTGENSPLHF. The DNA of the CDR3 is TGTGCCAGCTCACTTAGGACAGGGGAAAATTCACCCCTCCACTTT.

The CDR3 DNA sequence: TGTGCCTGGAGTCCGACAGGGATTATTACAGCTTTCTTT. Amino acids: CAWSPTGIITAFF. The J gene is TRBJ1-1, the V gene TRBV30; 7 bases match TRBD1. This CDR3 region has 13 residues. Germline CDR1 GTSNPN, CDR2 SVGIG (reference sequence). V lost 2 bases to trimming and J lost 10 bases; unmatched junction nucleotides: 10. The entire variable domain, with the rest obtained from reference TRBV30 and TRBJ1-1, is as follows: SQTIHQWPATLVQPVGSPLSLECTVEGTSNPNLYWYRQAAGRGLQLLFYSVGIGQISSEVPQNLSASRPQDRQFILSSKKLLLSDSGFYLCAWSPTGIITAFFGQGTRLTVV.

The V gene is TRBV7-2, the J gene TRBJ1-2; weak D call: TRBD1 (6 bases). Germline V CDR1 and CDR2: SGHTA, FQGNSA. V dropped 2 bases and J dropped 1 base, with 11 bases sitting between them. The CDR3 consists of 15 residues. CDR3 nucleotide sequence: TGTGCCAGCAGCTTAAGGGGGGGACTTAACTATGGCTACACCTTC. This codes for CASSLRGGLNYGYTF.

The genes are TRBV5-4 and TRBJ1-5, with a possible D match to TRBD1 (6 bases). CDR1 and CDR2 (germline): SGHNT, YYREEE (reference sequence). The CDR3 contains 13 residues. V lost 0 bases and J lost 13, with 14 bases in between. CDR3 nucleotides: TGTGCCAGCAGCTTGGAAACCGGGACAACTCAGCATTTT. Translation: CASSLETGTTQHF.

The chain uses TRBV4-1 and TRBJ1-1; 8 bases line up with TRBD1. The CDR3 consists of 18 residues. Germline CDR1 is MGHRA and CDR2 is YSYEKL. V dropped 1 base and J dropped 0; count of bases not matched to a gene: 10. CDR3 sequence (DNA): TGCGCCAGCAGCCAAGTTGAAGGGACAGGAGTCATGAACACTGAAGCTTTCTTT. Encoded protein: CASSQVEGTGVMNTEAFF.